This T cell receptor delta chain was retrieved from a study of delta chains in infants with herpesvirus infections (dated by TCRdb to the early 2020s). At the level of the whole study: From birth, the study prospectively followed a Ugandan infant birth cohort to characterize gammadelta T cell responses to primary cytomegalovirus (CMV) infection. In infants who were infected with CMV after birth, the study searched for a public fetal Vdelta1/Vgamma8 gammadelta TCR clonotype. From PBMC, gammadelta TCRs were sequenced for 18 CMV-infected infants (one congenitally infected) and about 8 CMV-uninfected infants who had sufficient sample available. By approximate age, the infant blood samples fell into groups of 1.5, 4, 8 and 12 months. Previously published Belgian fetal and cord blood gammadelta TCR data were added only for comparison and were not generated in this cohort. What the study reported, not specific to this receptor: In CMV-uninfected infants, the public clonotype might still be present but below the detection limit. The public Vdelta1 clonotype appeared in 4 of 18 CMV-infected infants: three infected postnatally before 120 days of age, plus the congenitally infected infant. The frequency of the public clonotype among Vdelta1 cells appeared to be inversely correlated with age at infection and fell quickly, apparently not lasting beyond around two months. Detection of the public clonotype was limited to the first time point after infection, and the public clonotype was not found in uninfected infants or in infants infected after 120 days. Limitations noted by the authors included a small sample size and a lack of race- or environment-matched controls, because nearly all Ugandans acquire CMV before adulthood.

The library was obtained by RT-PCR. TCR cDNA was generated by reverse transcription of PBMC RNA with SuperScript II and gamma-chain- and delta-chain-specific primers. cDNA was purified with AMPure XP beads, amplified, and indexed with Illumina adapters using the Nextera XT Index Kit. Sequencing of gammadelta TCR libraries was carried out on an Illumina MiSeq using a V2 300-cycle kit. Under the source paper's analysis protocol: Using MiXCR v2.1.12, CDR3 sequences were assembled, and reads were mapped onto D, J and V genes obtained from GenBank. VDJtools v1.2.1 was used to carry out repertoire analyses of the CDR3 clonotypes. TCRdb reprocessed the public data with the CATT caller; entries with the same nucleotide sequence were combined afterwards. TCRdb, not the original authors, processed these V and J calls. The sample table lists approximately 1,300 delta-chain clones, around 30% of them with a count of one. 9.5% of the sample is taken by the ten largest.

Notes on this clone: Its recognized antigen is unknown. The sample holds no much larger clone one base away, and base qualities are not on file.

For CDR1 and CDR2, the germline V gene lists TSWWSYY and QGS. Trimming removed 0 bases from V and 3 bases from J; the gene matches leave 19 bases unexplained. Spanning cysteine to phenylalanine, the CDR3 consists of 20 amino acids. This entry keeps only the CDR3 DNA: 60 bases, framed from base 1. Pregnant women getting prenatal care were recruited in Kampala, Uganda, and their infants were enrolled; maternal HIV status had to be documented. Weekly visits were made to families, and infant clinical information, oral swabs and peripheral blood were collected beginning at 6 weeks of age and every 4 months thereafter. After blood was collected in heparin tubes, PBMC were isolated using Ficoll-Paque density gradient centrifugation and then cryopreserved.

The material sequenced was peripheral blood, taken at time point 2 of longitudinal follow-up. The V gene is TRDV1 and the J gene is TRDJ1; 7 central nucleotides agree with TRDD3. The receptor's source is a human donor who was a Ugandan infant, either HIV-exposed or HIV-unexposed (not recorded which). The sequence in DNA is TGTGCTCTTGGGGAACTCGGAGAGGAGTACTGGGGATGGGTTCCCGATAAACTCATCTTT. This is translated as CALGELGEEYWGWVPDKLIF.